The next 22 T cell receptor beta chains were all read from a single sample in a study of shared clonotypes between healthy human individuals. Measured with immunoSEQ multiplex PCR; TCRdb has only the in-frame clones, and not every one. The repertoire consists of millions of clones, with around 95% occurring once and the leading ten covering approximately 0.13%. Source material: naive CD4+ T cells sorted from blood. Subset defined: CD45RA+ positively selected. These receptors originate from a man aged 18-30 years in good health.

This clone was seen a single time. One junction end disagrees with the germline gene, perhaps due to a read error. This chain links TRBV11-2 with TRBJ1-6; possible D gene TRBD1, 6 bases. Germline loops: CDR1 SGHAT, CDR2 FQNNGV. The CDR3 is 17 residues long. CDR3 sequence: CASSLTGLRNYYSPLHF. Written as DNA, the CDR3 is TGTGCCAGCAGCTTAACAGGGCTCCGAAACTATTATTCACCCCTCCACTTT.

Concerning this clone: A read error is possible here, since a much larger clone lies one base away. The rearrangement joins TRBV28 to TRBJ2-7, with D maybe TRBD1 (5 bases). The CDR3 covers 13 residues. Germline values: CDR1 MDHEN, CDR2 SYDVKM. The CDR3 protein is CATGAGYSYGQYF. The CDR3 nucleotides are TGTGCCACCGGCGCAGGGTACTCCTACGGGCAGTACTTC.

J is TRBJ2-3 and V is TRBV5-4; a possible D gene is TRBD2 (6 bases). CDR3 length: 16 amino acids. Germline V gives CDR1 SGHNT, CDR2 YYREEE (reference sequence). Between the trimmed V and J ends, which lost 0 bases and 1 base, there was a span of 12 bases. CDR3 residues: CASSLGRGGRTDTQYF. CDR3 nucleotides: TGTGCCAGCAGCTTGGGGCGGGGCGGCCGCACAGATACGCAGTATTTT. Drawing the rest from reference TRBV5-4 and TRBJ2-3, the complete variable domain is ETGVTQSPTHLIKTRGQQVTLRCSSQSGHNTVSWYQQALGQGPQFIFQYYREEENGRGNFPPRFSGLQFPNYSSELNVNALELDDSALYLCASSLGRGGRTDTQYFGPGTRLTVL.

The V and J genes are TRBV28 and TRBJ1-5; 10 bases fit TRBD1. This CDR3 contains 15 residues. The germline V gene has CDR1 MDHEN and CDR2 SYDVKM. J gave up 6 bases and V 4 bases, and 6 bases lay outside the gene matches. CDR3 bases: TGTGCCAGCAGTTCAGGGACAGGGGCTAGTCAGCCCCAGCATTTT. Protein: CASSSGTGASQPQHF.

To note about this clone: A much larger clonotype is one base distant, so this may be a read error. The V and J genes are TRBV4-3 and TRBJ1-1, with D tentatively TRBD1 (6 bases). V lost 4 bases, J lost 6 bases, and 15 bases lay in between. This CDR3 is 14 amino acids long. Per germline, CDR1 LGHNA and CDR2 YSLEER. The CDR3 reads CASSLQGKGAEAFF. The CDR3, as DNA: TGCGCCAGCAGCCTACAGGGAAAGGGCGCTGAAGCTTTCTTT.

In this sample, this clone turned up a few times. The same CDR3 is also encoded by other DNA sequences in this sample. V usage is TRBV5-1 and J usage is TRBJ1-1; possible D gene TRBD1, 5 bases. The CDR3 contains 14 residues. Germline V gene lookup returns CDR1 SGHRS and CDR2 YFSETQ. Trimming took 1 base from V and 1 from J, leaving 8 bases between them. The CDR3 reads CASSLRQPNTEAFF. DNA of the CDR3: TGCGCCAGCAGCTTGAGACAGCCGAACACTGAAGCTTTCTTT.

V usage is TRBV4-3 and J usage is TRBJ2-5, with D maybe TRBD2 (6 bases). Germline V CDR1 and CDR2: LGHNA, YSLEER. The germline V and J ends were trimmed by 4 bases and 1 base, with 7 bases remaining between them. The CDR3 length is 13 residues. As DNA, the CDR3 is TGCGCCAGCAGCCCGGGACTCCAAGAGACCCAGTACTTC. This encodes CASSPGLQETQYF.

The V and J genes are TRBV5-8 and TRBJ1-2; TRBD1 agrees at 10 bases. After removal of 8 bases from V and 5 bases from J, the junction contained 6 bases not matched to a gene. This CDR3 is 13 amino acids long. Per germline, CDR1 SGHTS and CDR2 YDEGEE. CDR3 nucleotide sequence: TGTGCCAGTTTGACAGGGGGCGGTTATGGCTACACCTTC. Protein product: CASLTGGGYGYTF.

V gene TRBV19 combines with J gene TRBJ1-2, with a possible D match to TRBD1 (6 bases). The CDR3 covers 16 residues. V lost 5 bases, J lost 5 bases, and 21 bases lay in between. The V gene's germline CDR1 is LNHDA and CDR2 SQIVND (reference sequence). The CDR3 here is CASSPPGVRTPYGYTF. The CDR3 bases are TGTGCCAGTAGTCCCCCAGGGGTGAGGACACCTTATGGCTACACCTTC.

The chain couples TRBV6-5 to TRBJ1-1, with D unresolved. Germline assignment: CDR1 MNHEY and CDR2 SVGAGI. The CDR3 loop spans 13 amino acids. V gave up 0 bases and J gave up 5 bases, with 7 bases separating them. The CDR3 is CASSYSVRTEAFF. CDR3 DNA: TGTGCCAGCAGTTACTCGGTGCGTACTGAAGCTTTCTTT.

This clone was counted a single time. The V gene is TRBV28, the J gene TRBJ1-1; tentatively, D is TRBD1 (5 bases). CDR3 length equals 12 residues. V dropped 5 bases and J dropped 11 bases, with 15 bases sitting between them. Germline CDR1 is MDHEN and CDR2 is SYDVKM. For the CDR3, the DNA is TGTGCCAGCAGTGGGACCGCACAACGGGCTTTCTTT. Residues: CASSGTAQRAFF. Together with reference TRBV28 and TRBJ1-1, the CDR3 gives the full variable domain: DVKVTQSSRYLVKRTGEKVFLECVQDMDHENMFWYRQDPGLGLRLIYFSYDVKMKEKGDIPEGYSVSREKKERFSLILESASTNQTSMYLCASSGTAQRAFFGQGTRLTVV.

This chain joins TRBV18 and TRBJ2-2; 13 nucleotides line up with TRBD2. Germline trimming cut 6 bases from V and 4 bases from J; bases unmatched to any gene: 8. Looked up from germline, CDR1 is KGHSH and CDR2 is LQKENI. The CDR3 runs to 17 residues. For the CDR3, the DNA is TGTGCCAGCTCCCGCCTACTAGCGGGGGGGCCCACCGGGGAGCTGTTTTTT. This codes for CASSRLLAGGPTGELFF.

The V gene is TRBV2, the J gene TRBJ2-3; D possibly matches TRBD1 or TRBD2 (5 bases each). CDR3 length equals 14 residues. The V gene lost 5 bases and the J gene lost 2 bases, with 11 bases spanning the gap. Germline assignment: CDR1 SNHLY and CDR2 FYNNEI. The CDR3 coding sequence is TGTGCCAGCAGTAGTGGGACCTACACAGATACGCAGTATTTT. This codes for CASSSGTYTDTQYF.

The chain is built from TRBV6-1 and TRBJ1-5; 7 nucleotides line up with TRBD1. The J segment lost 4 bases and the V segment lost 5 bases, leaving 5 bases of the junction unmatched. This CDR3 is built from 14 residues. The V gene's germline CDR1 is MNHNS and CDR2 SASEGT. The CDR3 region has the DNA TGTGCCAGCAGTTGGGACAGCCCTAATCAGCCCCAGCATTTT. Its translation: CASSWDSPNQPQHF.

Comment on this clone: In the same sample, other DNA sequences code for this CDR3. The V gene is TRBV28, the J gene TRBJ1-4; D is unresolved. Per germline, CDR1 MDHEN and CDR2 SYDVKM. V gave up 5 bases and J gave up 4 bases, with 5 bases separating them. This CDR3 comprises 12 residues. CDR3 sequence (DNA): TGTGCCAGCAGTCTCGGTAATGAAAAACTGTTTTTT. Translated, it gives CASSLGNEKLFF.

This clone was recorded only once. The chain employs TRBV5-4 and TRBJ2-3; 9 bases agree with TRBD1. The germline V gene has CDR1 SGHNT and CDR2 YYREEE (reference sequence). This CDR3 contains 17 residues. Trimming removed 4 bases from V and 4 bases from J; junction bases left unmatched: 13. CDR3 in DNA: TGTGCCAGCAGCCTCGGACAGGGGCCGCCGAGCGCAGATACGCAGTATTTT. Residues: CASSLGQGPPSADTQYF.

The CDR3 sequence is CASSLVGGQSYNEQFF. Written as DNA, the CDR3 is TGCGCCAGCAGCTTGGTAGGGGGACAGTCCTACAATGAGCAGTTCTTC. The V gene is TRBV5-1, the J gene TRBJ2-1; TRBD1 agrees at 7 bases. The CDR3 sequence is 16 residues long. Trimming cost V 0 bases and J 1 base; bases outside gene matches: 4. Germline loops: CDR1 SGHRS, CDR2 YFSETQ. The full variable domain, completed using reference TRBV5-1 and TRBJ2-1, is KAGVTQTPRYLIKTRGQQVTLSCSPISGHRSVSWYQQTPGQGLQFLFEYFSETQRNKGNFPGRFSGRQFSNSRSEMNVSTLELGDSALYLCASSLVGGQSYNEQFFGPGTRLTVL.

The chain recombines TRBV6-1 with TRBJ2-3; 9 nucleotides line up with TRBD2. The CDR3 has 14 residues. Germline loops: CDR1 MNHNS, CDR2 SASEGT. V shed 6 bases and J 1 base; nucleotides not matched to a gene: 2. The CDR3: CASRSSGGTDTQYF. The CDR3 region has the DNA TGTGCCAGCAGATCTAGCGGGGGCACAGATACGCAGTATTTT.

The chain has TRBV28 and TRBJ1-3; tentative D call: TRBD1 (5 bases). The ends were cut back, 5 bases at V and 1 base at J, with 9 bases in the middle. The CDR3 contains 14 residues. Looked up from germline, CDR1 is MDHEN and CDR2 is SYDVKM. CDR3 DNA sequence: TGTGCCAGCAGTGACAGTACTTCTGGAAACACCATATATTTT. Its translation: CASSDSTSGNTIYF.

The rearrangement links TRBV7-2 to TRBJ1-1; D gene uncertain. Germline V gene lookup returns CDR1 SGHTA and CDR2 FQGNSA. CDR3 size: 14 residues. Trimming took 5 bases from V and 1 from J, leaving 11 bases between them. DNA of the CDR3: TGTGCCAGCAGCCCCGGACTGCAGAACACTGAAGCTTTCTTT. Translated: CASSPGLQNTEAFF.

The V call is TRBV23-1, the J call TRBJ2-1; D is unclear. TRBV23-1 is reported as an ORF; its role is uncertain. V was pared by 3 bases and J by 0 bases, with 6 bases between. The CDR3 has 14 residues. CDR3 region: CASSQTSSYNEQFF. Written as DNA, the CDR3 is TGCGCCAGCAGTCAGACCTCCTCCTACAATGAGCAGTTCTTC.

The chain links TRBV19 to TRBJ2-5; D gene unclear. CDR1 LNHDA and CDR2 SQIVND come from the germline V gene (reference sequence). V was shortened by 3 bases and J by 5 bases, with 16 bases between the two germline ends. The CDR3 totals 15 residues. CDR3 nucleotides: TGTGCCAGTAGTATTGGTCGGACCATCACCGAGACCCAGTACTTC. It yields the protein CASSIGRTITETQYF.